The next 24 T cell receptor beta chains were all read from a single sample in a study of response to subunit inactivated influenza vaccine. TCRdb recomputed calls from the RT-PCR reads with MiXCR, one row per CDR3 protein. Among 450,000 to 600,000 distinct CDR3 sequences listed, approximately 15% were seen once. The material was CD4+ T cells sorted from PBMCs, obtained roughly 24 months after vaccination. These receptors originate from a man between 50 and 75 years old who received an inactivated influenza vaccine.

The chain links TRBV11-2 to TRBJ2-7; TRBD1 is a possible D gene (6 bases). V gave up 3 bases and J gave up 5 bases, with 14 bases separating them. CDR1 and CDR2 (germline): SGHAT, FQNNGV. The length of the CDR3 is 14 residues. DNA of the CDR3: TGTGCCAGCAGCTTCAGGGGTGGTCTAAACGAGCAGTACTTC. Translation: CASSFRGGLNEQYF.

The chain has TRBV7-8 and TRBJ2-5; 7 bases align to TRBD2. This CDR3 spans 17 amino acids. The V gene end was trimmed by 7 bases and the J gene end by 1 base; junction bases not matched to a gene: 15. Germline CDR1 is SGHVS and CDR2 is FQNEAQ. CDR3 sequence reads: CASINMASGELQETQYF. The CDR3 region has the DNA TGTGCCAGCATCAACATGGCTAGCGGAGAACTCCAAGAGACCCAGTACTTC.

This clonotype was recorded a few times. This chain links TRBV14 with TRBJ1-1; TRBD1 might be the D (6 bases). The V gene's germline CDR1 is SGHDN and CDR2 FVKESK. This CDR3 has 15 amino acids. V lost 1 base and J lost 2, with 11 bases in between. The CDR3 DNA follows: TGTGCCAGCAGCCAAGGAGGGGGGGCTAACACTGAAGCTTTCTTT. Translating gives CASSQGGGANTEAFF.

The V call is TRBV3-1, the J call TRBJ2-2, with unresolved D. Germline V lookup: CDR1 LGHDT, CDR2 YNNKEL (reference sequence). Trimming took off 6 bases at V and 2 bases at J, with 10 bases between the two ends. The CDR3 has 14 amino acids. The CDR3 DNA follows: TGTGCCAGCAGTCAAAAGGGTAACACCGGGGAGCTGTTTTTT. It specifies CASSQKGNTGELFF.

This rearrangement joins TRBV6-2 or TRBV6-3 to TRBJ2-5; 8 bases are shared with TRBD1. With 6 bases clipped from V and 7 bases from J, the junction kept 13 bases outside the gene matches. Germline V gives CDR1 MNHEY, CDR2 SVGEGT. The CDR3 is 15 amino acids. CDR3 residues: CASSPAQGAVGTQYF. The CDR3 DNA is TGTGCCAGCAGCCCAGCCCAGGGGGCTGTCGGGACCCAGTACTTC.

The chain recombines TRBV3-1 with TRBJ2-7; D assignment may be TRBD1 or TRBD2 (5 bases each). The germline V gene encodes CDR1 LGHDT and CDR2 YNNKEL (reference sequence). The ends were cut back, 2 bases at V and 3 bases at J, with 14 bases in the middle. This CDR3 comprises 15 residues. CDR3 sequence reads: CASSQTPGTIYEQYF. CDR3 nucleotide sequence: TGTGCCAGCAGCCAAACTCCCGGGACCATCTACGAGCAGTACTTC.

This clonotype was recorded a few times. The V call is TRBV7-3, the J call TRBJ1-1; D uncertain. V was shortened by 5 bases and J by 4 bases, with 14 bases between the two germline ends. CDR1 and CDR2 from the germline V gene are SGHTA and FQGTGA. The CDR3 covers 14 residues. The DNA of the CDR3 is TGTGCCAGCAGCCCCCTGGAGGGTGTCACTGAAGCTTTCTTT. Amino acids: CASSPLEGVTEAFF. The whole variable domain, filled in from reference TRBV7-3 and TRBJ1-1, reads GAGVSQTPSNKVTEKGKYVELRCDPISGHTALYWYRQSLGQGPEFLIYFQGTGAADDSGLPNDRFFAVRPEGSVSTLKIQRTERGDSAVYLCASSPLEGVTEAFFGQGTRLTVV.

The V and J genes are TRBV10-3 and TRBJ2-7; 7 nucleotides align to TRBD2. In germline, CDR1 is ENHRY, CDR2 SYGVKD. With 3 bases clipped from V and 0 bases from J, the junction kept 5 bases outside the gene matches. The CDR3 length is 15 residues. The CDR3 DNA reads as TGTGCCATCAGTGACGGCGGGAGCCTCTCCTACGAGCAGTACTTC. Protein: CAISDGGSLSYEQYF.

The CDR3 nucleotides read TGTGCCAGCAGCTTGTTCCGGGACAGGGGATATGGCTACACCTTC. It translates to CASSLFRDRGYGYTF. The chain links TRBV5-4 to TRBJ1-2, with 10 bases that match TRBD1. CDR1 is SGHNT, CDR2 YYREEE, per germline (reference sequence). The V gene end was trimmed by 1 base and the J gene end by 5 bases; junction bases not matched to a gene: 5. This CDR3 is 15 amino acids long.

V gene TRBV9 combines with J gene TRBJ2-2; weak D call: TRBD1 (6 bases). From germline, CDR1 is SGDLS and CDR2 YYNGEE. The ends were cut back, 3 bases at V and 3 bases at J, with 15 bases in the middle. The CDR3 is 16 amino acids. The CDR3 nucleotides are TGTGCCAGCAGCGCACGACCGGACAGATACACCGGGGAGCTGTTTTTT. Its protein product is CASSARPDRYTGELFF.

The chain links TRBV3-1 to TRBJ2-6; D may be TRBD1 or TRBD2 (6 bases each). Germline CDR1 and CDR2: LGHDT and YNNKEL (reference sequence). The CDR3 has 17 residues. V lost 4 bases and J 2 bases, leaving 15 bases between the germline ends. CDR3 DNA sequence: TGTGCCAGCAGCCCTTCGAGGGGGGCAGCTGGGGCCAACGTCCTGACTTTC. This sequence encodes CASSPSRGAAGANVLTF.

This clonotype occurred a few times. The DNA of the CDR3 is TGTGCCAGCACCACTCAAGCGGGGGAATTGAATGAGCAGTTCTTC. Protein: CASTTQAGELNEQFF. The rearrangement uses TRBV12-3 or TRBV12-4 and TRBJ2-1; 8 nucleotides align to TRBD2. Trimming removed 7 bases from V and 7 bases from J; junction bases left unmatched: 12. This CDR3 is 15 amino acids long.

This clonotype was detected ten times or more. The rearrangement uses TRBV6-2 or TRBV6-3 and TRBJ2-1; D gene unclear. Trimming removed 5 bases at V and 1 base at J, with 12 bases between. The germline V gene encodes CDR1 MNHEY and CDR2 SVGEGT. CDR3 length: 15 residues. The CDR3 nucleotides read TGTGCCAGCAGTAACGCCGGTAGATCCTACAATGAGCAGTTCTTC. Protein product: CASSNAGRSYNEQFF.

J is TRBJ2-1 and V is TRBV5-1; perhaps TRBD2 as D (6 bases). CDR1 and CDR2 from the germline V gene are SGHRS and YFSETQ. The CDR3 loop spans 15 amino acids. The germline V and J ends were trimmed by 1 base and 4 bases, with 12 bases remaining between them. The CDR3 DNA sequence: TGCGCCAGCAGCTTGACGGGAGAAGGGTACAATGAGCAGTTCTTC. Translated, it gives CASSLTGEGYNEQFF.

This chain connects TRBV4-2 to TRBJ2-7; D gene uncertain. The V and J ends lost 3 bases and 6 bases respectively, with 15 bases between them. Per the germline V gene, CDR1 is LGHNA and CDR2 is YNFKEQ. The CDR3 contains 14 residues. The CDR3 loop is CASSQGSTSIEQYF. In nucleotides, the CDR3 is TGTGCCAGCAGCCAGGGTTCGACGTCGATCGAGCAGTACTTC.

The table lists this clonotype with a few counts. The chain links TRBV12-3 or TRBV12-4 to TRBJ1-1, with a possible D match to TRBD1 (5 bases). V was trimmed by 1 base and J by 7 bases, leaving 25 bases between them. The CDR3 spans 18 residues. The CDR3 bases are TGTGCCAGCAGTTTAGGGCTTTGGCCTGGTTCCGGGGGACTTGAAGCTTTCTTT. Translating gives CASSLGLWPGSGGLEAFF.

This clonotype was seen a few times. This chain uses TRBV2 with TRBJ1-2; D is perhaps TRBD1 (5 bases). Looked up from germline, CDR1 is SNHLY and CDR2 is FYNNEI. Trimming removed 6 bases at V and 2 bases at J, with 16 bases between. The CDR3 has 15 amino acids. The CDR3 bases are TGTGCCAGCAGCGAATGGGGGACTACAAACTATGGCTACACCTTC. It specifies CASSEWGTTNYGYTF.

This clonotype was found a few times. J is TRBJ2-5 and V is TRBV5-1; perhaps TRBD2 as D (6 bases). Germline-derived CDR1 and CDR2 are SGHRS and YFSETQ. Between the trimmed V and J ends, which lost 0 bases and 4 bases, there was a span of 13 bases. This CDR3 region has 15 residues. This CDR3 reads CASSLGAGRGETQYF. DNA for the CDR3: TGCGCCAGCAGCTTGGGGGCCGGGAGAGGAGAGACCCAGTACTTC.

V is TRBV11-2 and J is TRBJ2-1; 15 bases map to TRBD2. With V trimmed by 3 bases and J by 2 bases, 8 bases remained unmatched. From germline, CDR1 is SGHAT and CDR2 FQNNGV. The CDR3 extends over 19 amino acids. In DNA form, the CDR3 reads TGTGCCAGCAGCTTCCGGACTAGCGGGAGGGGAGGGACCTACAATGAGCAGTTCTTC. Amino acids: CASSFRTSGRGGTYNEQFF.

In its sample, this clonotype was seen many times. CDR3 sequence: CASSSYSYEQYF. DNA of the CDR3: TGTGCCAGCAGTTCGTATAGCTACGAGCAGTACTTC. This chain uses TRBV28 with TRBJ2-7; D gene ambiguous. There are 12 residues in the CDR3. The germline V gene has CDR1 MDHEN and CDR2 SYDVKM. V was clipped by 4 bases and J by 3 bases, with 7 bases between them.

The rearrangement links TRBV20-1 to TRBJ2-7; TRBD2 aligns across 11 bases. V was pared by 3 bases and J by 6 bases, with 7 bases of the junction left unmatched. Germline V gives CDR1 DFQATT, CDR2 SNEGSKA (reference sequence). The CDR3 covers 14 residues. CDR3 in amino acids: CSASKLAGDREQYF. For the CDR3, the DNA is TGCAGTGCTAGTAAACTAGCGGGGGACCGCGAGCAGTACTTC.

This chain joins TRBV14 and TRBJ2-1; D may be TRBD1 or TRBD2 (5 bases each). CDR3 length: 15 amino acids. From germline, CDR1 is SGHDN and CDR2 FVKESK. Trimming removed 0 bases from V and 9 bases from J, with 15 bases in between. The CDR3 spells CASSQDLGRVGEQFF. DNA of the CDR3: TGTGCCAGCAGCCAAGATTTGGGGCGGGTTGGTGAGCAGTTCTTC.

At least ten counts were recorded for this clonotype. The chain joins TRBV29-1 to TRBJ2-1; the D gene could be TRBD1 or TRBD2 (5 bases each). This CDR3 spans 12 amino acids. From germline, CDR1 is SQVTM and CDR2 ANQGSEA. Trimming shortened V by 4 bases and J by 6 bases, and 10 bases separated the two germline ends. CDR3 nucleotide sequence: TGCAGCGTTGGGGACGGGGCCAATGAGCAGTTCTTC. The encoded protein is CSVGDGANEQFF.

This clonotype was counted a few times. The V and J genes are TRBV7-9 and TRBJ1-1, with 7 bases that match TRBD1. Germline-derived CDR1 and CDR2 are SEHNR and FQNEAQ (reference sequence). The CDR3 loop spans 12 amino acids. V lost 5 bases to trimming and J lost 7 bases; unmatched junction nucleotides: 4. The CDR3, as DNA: TGTGCCAGCAGCCAAAGGGACAGTGAAGCTTTCTTT. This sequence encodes CASSQRDSEAFF.